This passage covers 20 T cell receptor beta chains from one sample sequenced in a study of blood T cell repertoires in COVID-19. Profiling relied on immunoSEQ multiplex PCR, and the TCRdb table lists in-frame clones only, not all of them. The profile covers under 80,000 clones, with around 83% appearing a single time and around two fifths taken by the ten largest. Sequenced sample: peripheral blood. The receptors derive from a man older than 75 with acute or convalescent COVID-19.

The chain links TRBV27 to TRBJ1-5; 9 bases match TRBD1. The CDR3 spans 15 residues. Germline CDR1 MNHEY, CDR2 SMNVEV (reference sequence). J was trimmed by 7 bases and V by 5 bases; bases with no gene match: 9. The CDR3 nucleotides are TGTGCCAGCAGTATAACACAGGGGGCAGGGCAGCCCCAGCATTTT. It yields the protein CASSITQGAGQPQHF.

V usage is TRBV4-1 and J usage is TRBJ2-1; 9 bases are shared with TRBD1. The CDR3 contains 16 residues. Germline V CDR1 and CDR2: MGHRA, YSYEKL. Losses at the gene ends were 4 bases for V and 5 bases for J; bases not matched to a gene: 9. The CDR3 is CASSPHSGTGNNEQFF. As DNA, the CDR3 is TGCGCCAGCAGCCCCCACTCCGGGACAGGGAACAATGAGCAGTTCTTC.

The CDR3 DNA is TGTGCCAGCAGCTACTCGGGGGGGGGCGAGACCCAGTACTTC. Encoded protein: CASSYSGGGETQYF. The gene calls are TRBV7-2 and TRBJ2-5, with TRBD2 matching 8 bases. CDR3 length: 14 amino acids. Germline assignment: CDR1 SGHTA and CDR2 FQGNSA. V trimming: 4 bases; J trimming: 5 bases; junction bases outside the gene matches: 6. Variable domain in full (rest from reference TRBV7-2 and TRBJ2-5): GAGVSQSPSNKVTEKGKDVELRCDPISGHTALYWYRQSLGQGLEFLIYFQGNSAPDKSGLPSDRFSAERTGGSVSTLTIQRTQQEDSAVYLCASSYSGGGETQYFGPGTRLLVL.

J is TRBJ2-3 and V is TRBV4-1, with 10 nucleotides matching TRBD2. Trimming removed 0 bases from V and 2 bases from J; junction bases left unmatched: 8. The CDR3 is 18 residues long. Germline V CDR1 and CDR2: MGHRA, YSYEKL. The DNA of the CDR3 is TGCGCCAGCAGCCAAGATTTCGGGACTAGCGTTCCCACAGATACGCAGTATTTT. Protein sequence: CASSQDFGTSVPTDTQYF.

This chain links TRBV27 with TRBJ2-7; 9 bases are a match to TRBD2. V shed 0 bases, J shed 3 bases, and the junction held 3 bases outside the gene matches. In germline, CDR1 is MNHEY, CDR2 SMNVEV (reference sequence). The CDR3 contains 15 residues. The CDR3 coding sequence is TGTGCCAGCAGTTTATCGGCTAGCGGGAACTACGAGCAGTACTTC. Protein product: CASSLSASGNYEQYF.

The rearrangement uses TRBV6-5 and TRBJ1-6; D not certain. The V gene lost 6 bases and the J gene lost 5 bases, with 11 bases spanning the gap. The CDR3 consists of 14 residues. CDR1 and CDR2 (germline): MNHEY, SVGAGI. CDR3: CASSKISDNSPLHF. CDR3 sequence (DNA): TGTGCCAGCAGCAAGATTTCGGATAATTCACCCCTCCACTTT.

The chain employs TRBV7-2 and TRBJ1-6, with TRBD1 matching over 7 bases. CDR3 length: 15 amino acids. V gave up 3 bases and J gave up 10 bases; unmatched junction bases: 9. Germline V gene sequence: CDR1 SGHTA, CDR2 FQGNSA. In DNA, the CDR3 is TGTGCCAGCAGCTTCCAGACAGGGAGTCAATCACCCCTCCACTTT. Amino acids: CASSFQTGSQSPLHF.

This CDR3 is CASSLGLAGVGEQYF. CDR3 in DNA: TGTGCCAGCAGCTTAGGACTAGCGGGAGTAGGCGAGCAGTACTTC. V and J are TRBV11-2 and TRBJ2-7; 12 nucleotides align to TRBD2. V gave up 1 base and J gave up 6 bases; unmatched junction bases: 4. The CDR3 spans 15 residues. Germline V gene data show CDR1 as SGHAT and CDR2 as FQNNGV.

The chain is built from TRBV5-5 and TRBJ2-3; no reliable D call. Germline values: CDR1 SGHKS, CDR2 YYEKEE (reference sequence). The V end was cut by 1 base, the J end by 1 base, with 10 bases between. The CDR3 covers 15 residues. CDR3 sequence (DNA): TGTGCCAGCAGCTTGCAACTGTCTCGCACAGATACGCAGTATTTT. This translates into CASSLQLSRTDTQYF.

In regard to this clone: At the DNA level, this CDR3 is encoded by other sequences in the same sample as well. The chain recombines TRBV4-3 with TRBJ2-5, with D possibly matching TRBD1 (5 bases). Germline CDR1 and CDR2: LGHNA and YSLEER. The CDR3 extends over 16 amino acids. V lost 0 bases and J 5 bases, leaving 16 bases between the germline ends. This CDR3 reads CASSQENPGLGETQYF. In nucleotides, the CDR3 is TGCGCCAGCAGCCAAGAAAACCCAGGGTTGGGGGAGACCCAGTACTTC.

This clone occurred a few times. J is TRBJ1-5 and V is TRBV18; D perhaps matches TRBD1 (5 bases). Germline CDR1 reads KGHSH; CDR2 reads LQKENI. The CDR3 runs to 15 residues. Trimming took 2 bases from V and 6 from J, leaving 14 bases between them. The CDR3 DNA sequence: TGTGCCAGCTCACCAGGGCAGGGCGGAATTCAGCCCCAGCATTTT. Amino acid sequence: CASSPGQGGIQPQHF.

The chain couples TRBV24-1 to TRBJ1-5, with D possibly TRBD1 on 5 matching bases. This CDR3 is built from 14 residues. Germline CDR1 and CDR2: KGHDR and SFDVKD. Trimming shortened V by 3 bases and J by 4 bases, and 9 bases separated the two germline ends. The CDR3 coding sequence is TGTGCCACCAGTGATGGGACTGAGAATCAGCCCCAGCATTTT. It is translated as CATSDGTENQPQHF.

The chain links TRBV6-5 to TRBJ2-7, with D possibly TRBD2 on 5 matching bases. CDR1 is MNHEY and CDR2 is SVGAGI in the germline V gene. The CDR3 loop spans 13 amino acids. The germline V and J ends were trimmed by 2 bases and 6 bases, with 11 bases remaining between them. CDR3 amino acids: CASSYIVAGEQYF. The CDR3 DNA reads TGTGCCAGCAGTTACATAGTTGCGGGCGAGCAGTACTTC.

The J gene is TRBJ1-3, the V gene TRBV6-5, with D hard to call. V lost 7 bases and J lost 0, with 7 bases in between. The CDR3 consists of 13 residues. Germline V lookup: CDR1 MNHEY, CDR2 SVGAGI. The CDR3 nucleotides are TGTGCCAGCAAGCCCTTCTCTGGAAACACCATATATTTT. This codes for CASKPFSGNTIYF.

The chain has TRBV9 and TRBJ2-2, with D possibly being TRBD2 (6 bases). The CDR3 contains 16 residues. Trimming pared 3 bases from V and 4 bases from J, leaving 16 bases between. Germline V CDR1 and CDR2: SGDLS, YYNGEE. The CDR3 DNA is TGTGCCAGCAGCGCCGTTGGGGGAGGAGTCACCGGGGAGCTGTTTTTT. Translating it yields CASSAVGGGVTGELFF.

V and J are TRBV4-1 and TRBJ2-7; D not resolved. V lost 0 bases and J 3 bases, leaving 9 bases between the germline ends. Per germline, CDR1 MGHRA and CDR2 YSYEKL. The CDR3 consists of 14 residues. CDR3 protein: CASSQDVQFYEQYF. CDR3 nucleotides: TGCGCCAGCAGCCAAGATGTCCAGTTCTACGAGCAGTACTTC.

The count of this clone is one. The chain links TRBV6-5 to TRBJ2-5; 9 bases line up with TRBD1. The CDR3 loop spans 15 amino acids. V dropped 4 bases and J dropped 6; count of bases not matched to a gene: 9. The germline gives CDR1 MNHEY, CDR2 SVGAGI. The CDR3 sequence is CASSSPGQGLKTQYF. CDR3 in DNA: TGTGCCAGCAGTTCACCGGGACAGGGTTTGAAGACCCAGTACTTC.

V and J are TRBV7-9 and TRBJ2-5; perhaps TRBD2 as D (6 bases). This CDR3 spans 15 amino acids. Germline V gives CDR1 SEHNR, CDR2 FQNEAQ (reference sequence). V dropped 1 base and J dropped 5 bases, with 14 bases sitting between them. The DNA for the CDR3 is TGTGCCAGCAGCTTAGGGGAAAACCGGGGGGAGACCCAGTACTTC. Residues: CASSLGENRGETQYF.

Here the CDR3 DNA reads TGTGCCAGCAGCAAAGAAAGGGACAGGAACTACGAGCAGTACTTC. Its protein product is CASSKERDRNYEQYF. The rearrangement joins TRBV21-1 to TRBJ2-7; the tabulated D call, TRBD1, remains unverified against the DNA. TRBV21-1 is a pseudogene segment. The length of the CDR3 is 15 residues.

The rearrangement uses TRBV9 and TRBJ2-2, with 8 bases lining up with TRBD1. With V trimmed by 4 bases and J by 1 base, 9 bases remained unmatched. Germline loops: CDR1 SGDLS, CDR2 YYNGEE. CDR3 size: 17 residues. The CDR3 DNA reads TGTGCCAGCAGCCGAGAGTCCGGGACAGGGAACACCGGGGAGCTGTTTTTT. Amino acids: CASSRESGTGNTGELFF.